The rows below give T cell receptor beta chains drawn from one sample of a study of T cells in Graves' hyperthyroidism and ophthalmopathy. TCRdb reanalysed the multiplex PCR reads using MiXCR and keeps one entry per CDR3 protein. This table holds 750,000 to 950,000 distinct CDR3 sequences, over 35% found once. The source material was blood. Receptors originate from a man between 18 and 35 years old with Graves' hyperthyroidism. CDR3s include the opening cysteine and the closing phenylalanine or tryptophan.

v_call	j_call	cdr3_aa
TRBV29-1	TRBJ2-2	CSVLGSNTGELFF
TRBV20-1	TRBJ1-1	CSALRVSDTEAFF
TRBV7-6	TRBJ2-3	CASSLGTGSTDTQYF
TRBV24-1	TRBJ1-5	CATSDSGTGVKPQHF
TRBV20-1	TRBJ2-7	CSAREMEGVSEQYF
TRBV4-1	TRBJ1-2	CATFSDRTYGYTF
TRBV11-2	TRBJ2-7	CASSPEGFSYEQYF
TRBV5-1	TRBJ1-5	CASSLDRNQPQHF
TRBV29-1	TRBJ1-3	CSVEIGNTIYF
TRBV2	TRBJ1-4	CASKEGDLNEKLFF
TRBV12-3/TRBV12-4	TRBJ2-3	CASSWDFEADTQYF
TRBV7-9	TRBJ2-5	CASSARLSGETQYF
TRBV19	TRBJ1-5	CASSQPQFESQHF
TRBV6-1	TRBJ1-4	CASRLGDRGQGEKLFF
TRBV25-1	TRBJ1-2	CASGPGAYGYTF
TRBV29-1	TRBJ2-7	CAWSVSPYEQYF
TRBV7-9	TRBJ1-4	CASSWWQGANEKLFF
TRBV14	TRBJ2-7	CASSLDIGTGGLYEQYF
TRBV29-1	TRBJ1-2	CSADQGYGYTF
TRBV7-8	TRBJ1-1	CASSSGTLNTEAFF
TRBV20-1	TRBJ2-7	CSASRGATYEQYF
TRBV29-1	TRBJ2-7	CSGTTGYEQYF
TRBV30	TRBJ1-1	CAWSGLLNTEAFF
TRBV20-1	TRBJ1-5	CSATQGSNQPQHF
TRBV12-3/TRBV12-4	TRBJ2-7	CASSPSGRDRNEQYF
TRBV5-1	TRBJ2-7	CASSLTSGGHEQYF
TRBV5-1	TRBJ2-5	CASSTWTGQETQYF
TRBV19	TRBJ1-5	CASSIRQNQPQHF
TRBV19	TRBJ2-7	CASRTSGTGVSYEQYF
TRBV29-1	TRBJ2-7	CSVTRTGAEYEQYF
TRBV20-1	TRBJ2-7	CSAKGDLTYEQYF
TRBV5-1	TRBJ2-5	CASAVSGAEETQYF